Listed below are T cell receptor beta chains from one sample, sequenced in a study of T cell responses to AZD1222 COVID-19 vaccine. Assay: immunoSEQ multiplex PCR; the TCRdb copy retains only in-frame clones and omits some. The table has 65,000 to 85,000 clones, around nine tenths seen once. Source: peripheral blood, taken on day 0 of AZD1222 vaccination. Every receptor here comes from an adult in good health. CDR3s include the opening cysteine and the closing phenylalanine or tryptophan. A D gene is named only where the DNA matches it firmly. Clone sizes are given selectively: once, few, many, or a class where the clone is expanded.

TGTGCCAGCAGCTTGGAGACACCTTGGGGCACTGAAGCTTTCTTT,CASSLETPWGTEAFF,15,-,TRBV5-8,-,TRBJ1-1
TGTGCCAGCAGAAGACTAGCGGGGGAACACAATGAGCAGTTCTTC,CASRRLAGEHNEQFF,15,-,TRBV6-5,TRBD2,TRBJ2-1
TGTGCCAGTAGTCCCAGACATGCAACTAATGAAAAACTGTTTTTT,CASSPRHATNEKLFF,15,-,TRBV19,-,TRBJ1-4
TGTGCCAGCAGTCCGGATGGATCAGGCGGGACTAGCGGGAGCTGGTCTGGGGCCAACGTCCTGACTTTC,CASSPDGSGGTSGSWSGANVLTF,23,once,TRBV3-1/TRBV3-2,TRBD2,TRBJ2-6
TGTGCCAGTAGTCCGACAGGCCCGAACACTGAAGCTTTCTTT,CASSPTGPNTEAFF,14,-,TRBV19,-,TRBJ1-1
TGTGCCAGCAGCCAAGTTTCTGCTCTACCTATAGATGAGCAGTTCTTC,CASSQVSALPIDEQFF,16,-,TRBV3-1/TRBV3-2,-,TRBJ2-1
TGTGCCAGCAGTGAGGGGACAGCCGGACGGGAAAAACTGTTTTTT,CASSEGTAGREKLFF,15,-,TRBV25-1,TRBD1,TRBJ1-4
TGTGCCAGTAGTATTGGACAGGGATGGGATTACTCCTACAATGAGCAGTTCTTC,CASSIGQGWDYSYNEQFF,18,-,TRBV19,TRBD1,TRBJ2-1
TGTGCCAGCAGCTTTCCTCCTGGTAGGGGCGACAGCTCCTACGAGCAGTACTTC,CASSFPPGRGDSSYEQYF,18,few,TRBV7-9,-,TRBJ2-7
TGTGCCAGCAGCTTGGGGTGGGGGGCAGGCGGCCCCTCGGCCAAAAACATTCAGTACTTC,CASSLGWGAGGPSAKNIQYF,20,-,TRBV5-4,-,TRBJ2-4
TGTGCCAGCAGTCGTCCCCACGGCATTGATACGCAGTATTTT,CASSRPHGIDTQYF,14,-,TRBV11-2,-,TRBJ2-3
TGCAGCGTGTCACTGGGGGGCCGGGTTTCTGAAGCTTTCTTT,CSVSLGGRVSEAFF,14,-,TRBV29-1,-,TRBJ1-1
TGTGCCAGCAGGCCCGACTCCCGCGAGCAGTTCTTC,CASRPDSREQFF,12,-,TRBV6-5,-,TRBJ2-1
TGTGCCAGCAGTTTATGGGCAGGGGTGAACACTGAAGCTTTCTTT,CASSLWAGVNTEAFF,15,-,TRBV28,-,TRBJ1-1
TGTGCCAGCAGCCCGGACGGTTACAATGAGCAGTTCTTC,CASSPDGYNEQFF,13,-,TRBV12-3/TRBV12-4,-,TRBJ2-1
TGTGCCAGCAGTTTCGGCACCCAAGAGACCCAGTACTTC,CASSFGTQETQYF,13,-,TRBV12-3/TRBV12-4,-,TRBJ2-5
TGCGCCAGCAGCTTAGGGGCGGGGGCCACAGATACGCAGTATTTT,CASSLGAGATDTQYF,15,-,TRBV5-1,-,TRBJ2-3
TGTGCCAGCAGCGAGCCCTCTGGGGCCAACGTCCTGACTTTC,CASSEPSGANVLTF,14,-,TRBV9,-,TRBJ2-6
TGTGCCAGCGGAAGGACAGGGGAAGAGACCCAGTACTTC,CASGRTGEETQYF,13,-,TRBV3-1/TRBV3-2,TRBD1,TRBJ2-5
TGTGCCAGCCGGACTAGCGGGAGATACGAGCAGTACTTC,CASRTSGRYEQYF,13,-,TRBV28,TRBD2,TRBJ2-7
TGTGCCAGCAGCTTAGTTCAGGGGGCCGGGGAAAAACTGTTTTTT,CASSLVQGAGEKLFF,15,once,TRBV7-2,TRBD1,TRBJ1-4
TGTGCCAGCAGGAGGACGTACGGAGAAAAACTGTTTTTT,CASRRTYGEKLFF,13,-,TRBV7-9,-,TRBJ1-4
TGTGCCAGCAGCCCCGGGACTAACAATGAGCAGTTCTTC,CASSPGTNNEQFF,13,-,TRBV11-2,TRBD2,TRBJ2-1
TGTGCCAGCAGCCAAGAGATGAGCTACAATGAGCAGTTCTTC,CASSQEMSYNEQFF,14,-,TRBV3-1/TRBV3-2,-,TRBJ2-1
TGCGCCAGCAGCCAAGATCACGGGGCGGGGTCACCCCTCCACTTT,CASSQDHGAGSPLHF,15,-,TRBV4-1,-,TRBJ1-6
TGTGCCAGCAGTCCCCCCGGGGGGCTAGCGGCCAACTCCTACGAGCAGTACTTC,CASSPPGGLAANSYEQYF,18,-,TRBV13,-,TRBJ2-7
TGTGCCACCAGCAGAGAAGGGGATGGTAGTCAGCCCCAGCATTTT,CATSREGDGSQPQHF,15,-,TRBV15,-,TRBJ1-5
TGTGCCAGCAGAGCGTGGAGGGGCACAGATACGCAGTATTTT,CASRAWRGTDTQYF,14,-,TRBV7-9,-,TRBJ2-3
TGTGCCAGCGGGACAGGGGAACGCTCACCCCTCCACTTT,CASGTGERSPLHF,13,once,TRBV2,TRBD1,TRBJ1-6
TGTGCCAGCTCAGAAATGGACAGTCAGAATTCACCCCTCCACTTT,CASSEMDSQNSPLHF,15,-,TRBV18,-,TRBJ1-6
TGCGCCAGCAGCTTGGAAGGGGCCGGCAATCAGCCCCAGCATTTT,CASSLEGAGNQPQHF,15,-,TRBV5-1,-,TRBJ1-5
TGTGCCAGTAGTAACCCCACGGTGAATGAGCAGTTCTTC,CASSNPTVNEQFF,13,-,TRBV19,-,TRBJ2-1
TGTGCCAGCAGGAAGGGGGGACTGAACACTGAAGCTTTCTTT,CASRKGGLNTEAFF,14,-,TRBV14,-,TRBJ1-1
TGTGCCAGCAGTTCGGTAGTAGATACGCAGTATTTT,CASSSVVDTQYF,12,-,TRBV28,-,TRBJ2-3
TGTGCCAGCAGTTTGATGGGCGGGGAGACCCAGTACTTC,CASSLMGGETQYF,13,-,TRBV12-3/TRBV12-4,-,TRBJ2-5
TGTGCCAGCAGCCCCCGGTTGGGAGAGCTAGATACGCAGTATTTT,CASSPRLGELDTQYF,15,-,TRBV6-5,-,TRBJ2-3
TGTGCCAGCAGCCGCAACAGGGGGAACACTGAAGCTTTCTTT,CASSRNRGNTEAFF,14,few,TRBV4-2,TRBD1,TRBJ1-1
TGTGCCAGTAGGAAAGTCGAGGGAGCTAATGAAAAACTGTTTTTT,CASRKVEGANEKLFF,15,-,TRBV19,-,TRBJ1-4
TGTGCCAGCAGCCCGAGAGGCGGGACCACTGAAGCTTTCTTT,CASSPRGGTTEAFF,14,once,TRBV3-1/TRBV3-2,-,TRBJ1-1
TGTGCCAGCAGTCAGAGGGCTGATTCCTACAATGAGCAGTTCTTC,CASSQRADSYNEQFF,15,-,TRBV2,-,TRBJ2-1
TGTGCCAGCAGCTTAGGGGGGACCGCCAGGATCCAAGAGACCCAGTACTTC,CASSLGGTARIQETQYF,17,-,TRBV11-3,-,TRBJ2-5
TGTGCCATCACTCCTCGGCAGGAAGGAGGAAACACCATATATTTT,CAITPRQEGGNTIYF,15,-,TRBV10-3,-,TRBJ1-3
TGCGCCAGCAGCCTCGGGGTTATCGCAGATACGCAGTATTTT,CASSLGVIADTQYF,14,-,TRBV5-1,-,TRBJ2-3
TGTGCCAGCAGGATACAGGGACCGAATAATTCACCCCTCCACTTT,CASRIQGPNNSPLHF,15,few,TRBV27,-,TRBJ1-6
TGTGCCAGCAGCTGGGACAGCGATGAGCAGTTCTTC,CASSWDSDEQFF,12,-,TRBV5-6,TRBD1,TRBJ2-1
TGTGCCAGCAGAGCTCGCGGGGCCTCCGCGAACACCGGGGAGCTGTTTTTT,CASRARGASANTGELFF,17,-,TRBV2,-,TRBJ2-2
TGCGCCAGCAGTCAAACGGGACGTCGAGGCACTGAAGCTTTCTTT,CASSQTGRRGTEAFF,15,-,TRBV23-1,-,TRBJ1-1
TGCGCCAGCAGCGTTCAGGTCGGGGGCACTGAAGCTTTCTTT,CASSVQVGGTEAFF,14,-,TRBV5-1,-,TRBJ1-1
TGTGCCAGCAGCCCCTTCGAGGGACAGCCGACAGATACGCAGTATTTT,CASSPFEGQPTDTQYF,16,-,TRBV25-1,TRBD1,TRBJ2-3
TGTGCCAGCAGTTCATCAGCCGCAGGGGAAGGTGGCTACACCTTC,CASSSSAAGEGGYTF,15,-,TRBV28,-,TRBJ1-2
TGTGCCACCAGCCGACGACCGGCGACAGCCCCAAGAGAGACCCAGTACTTC,CATSRRPATAPRETQYF,17,-,TRBV15,-,TRBJ2-5
TGTGCCAGCAGCCTCCAGGTCCGGGACAGATACAATGAGCAGTTCTTC,CASSLQVRDRYNEQFF,16,-,TRBV7-3,TRBD1,TRBJ2-1
TGCGCCAGCAGTTCCAGGGTTACTGAAGCTTTCTTT,CASSSRVTEAFF,12,-,TRBV10-2,-,TRBJ1-1